Each of the 15 T cell receptor beta chains below was sequenced from the same sample in a study of post-analysis software for immune sequencing data. Regarding the study as a whole: When patients were compared with controls, 5 or 6 TRBV segments were more frequent, TRBV5-6, TRBV5-1 and TRBV20-1 among them.

Unique molecular identifiers were present in the TCR beta cDNA libraries. Each CDR3 protein gets one entry after TCRdb re-called the PCR reads with MiXCR. The repertoire holds 450,000 or so distinct CDR3 sequences, with roughly 45% as singletons. For these TCRs, the target antigens are not known. The sequenced sample consisted of blood. The receptor set was obtained from a girl between 10 and 17 years old with multiple sclerosis.

This clonotype has just one count. The chain has TRBV7-2 and TRBJ2-3; 8 bases fit TRBD2. CDR1 and CDR2 (germline): SGHTA, FQGNSA. The CDR3 sequence is 19 residues long. The J segment lost 0 bases and the V segment lost 4 bases, leaving 15 bases of the junction unmatched. This CDR3 is CASSSGRTSWGSSTDTQYF. The CDR3 coding sequence is TGTGCCAGCAGCTCGGGGAGGACTAGCTGGGGTTCGAGCACAGATACGCAGTATTTT. Based on the CDR3 plus reference TRBV7-2 and TRBJ2-3, the full variable domain is GAGVSQSPSNKVTEKGKDVELRCDPISGHTALYWYRQSLGQGLEFLIYFQGNSAPDKSGLPSDRFSAERTGGSVSTLTIQRTQQEDSAVYLCASSSGRTSWGSSTDTQYFGPGTRLTVL.

This chain connects TRBV5-1 to TRBJ2-7; D gene unclear. Germline loops: CDR1 SGHRS, CDR2 YFSETQ. The ends were cut back, 0 bases at V and 3 bases at J, with 10 bases in the middle. The CDR3 is 14 amino acids. In DNA, the CDR3 is TGCGCCAGCAGCTTGGGAACGGACGGCTACGAGCAGTACTTC. Translating gives CASSLGTDGYEQYF.

This clonotype has only one observation. V and J are TRBV12-3 or TRBV12-4 and TRBJ2-4; 7 bases are shared with TRBD2. Near its end, the DNA agrees better with TRBJ2-7, so the J call may be wrong. The CDR3 length is 15 residues. The CDR3: CASSFRGEGEDEQYF. CDR3 nucleotide sequence: TGTGCCAGCAGTTTTCGGGGGGAAGGGGAGGACGAGCAGTACTTC.

The chain links TRBV5-1 to TRBJ2-1, with 8 positions matching TRBD1. The length of the CDR3 is 17 residues. The germline V gene encodes CDR1 SGHRS and CDR2 YFSETQ. The V segment lost 4 bases and the J segment 6 bases; nucleotides outside the gene matches: 15. The CDR3, as DNA: TGCGCCAGCAGCCGGACAGGGTCCCGATTCTTGACCAATGAGCAGTTCTTC. This codes for CASSRTGSRFLTNEQFF.

The J gene is TRBJ2-4, the V gene TRBV5-1; 7 bases line up with TRBD2. The CDR3 is 18 residues long. Germline V lookup: CDR1 SGHRS, CDR2 YFSETQ. J was trimmed by 13 bases and V by 0 bases; bases with no gene match: 22. CDR3 loop: CASSLASDGRDRGYEQYF. CDR3 nucleotide sequence: TGCGCCAGCAGCTTGGCCTCTGATGGGAGGGATCGGGGTTATGAGCAGTACTTC.

The sample holds a few counts of this clonotype. The genes are TRBV29-1 and TRBJ2-1; perhaps TRBD2 as D (6 bases). This CDR3 has 14 amino acids. Deletions cut 5 bases from V and 4 bases from J, with 15 bases between. Germline CDR1 is SQVTM and CDR2 is ANQGSEA. The CDR3 loop reads CSVQSGLPYNEQFF. CDR3 in DNA: TGCAGCGTTCAATCTGGACTACCATACAATGAGCAGTTCTTC.

The chain combines TRBV20-1 with TRBJ2-1; possible D gene TRBD2, 6 bases. The J call could be wrong; TRBJ2-7 is a better fit for the DNA end. The CDR3 has 13 residues. CDR1 and CDR2 from the germline V gene are DFQATT and SNEGSKA (reference sequence). The DNA for the CDR3 is TGCAGTGTAGGGACTCACAACTACAATGAGCAGTACTTC. This codes for CSVGTHNYNEQYF.

This clonotype occurred a few times. One end of the junction fails to match germline, which may point to a read error. The genes are TRBV7-9 and TRBJ2-1; D ambiguous. The CDR3 spans 16 residues. Germline CDR1 and CDR2: SEHNR and FQNEAQ (reference sequence). In DNA form, the CDR3 reads TGTGCCAGCAGCCCGCTCCCTAGGGAAGGTTACAATGAGCAGTTTTTC. Protein sequence: CASSPLPREGYNEQFF.

The chain is built from TRBV7-9 and TRBJ2-7; D not resolved. Judging by the DNA end, TRBJ2-5 fits better; the J call may be wrong. Germline V gives CDR1 SEHNR, CDR2 FQNEAQ (reference sequence). This CDR3 contains 15 residues. CDR3 region: CASSLVSVVGETQYF. The DNA for the CDR3 is TGTGCCAGCAGCTTAGTTTCGGTCGTAGGGGAGACCCAGTACTTC.

With regard to this clonotype: A junction boundary mismatches the germline segment, possibly from a read error. The chain is built from TRBV12-3 or TRBV12-4 and TRBJ2-3, with 8 bases identical to TRBD2. The CDR3 is 16 amino acids. CDR3 loop: CASSFEIAGRSDAQYF. The CDR3, as DNA: TGTGCCAGCAGTTTCGAGATAGCGGGGCGTTCAGATGCGCAGTATTTT.

This clonotype has a handful of counts. The chain combines TRBV6-5 with TRBJ2-7; 11 nucleotides align to TRBD2. Judging by the DNA end, TRBJ2-5 fits better; the J call may be wrong. The CDR3 loop spans 18 amino acids. Germline V gene lookup returns CDR1 MNHEY and CDR2 SVGAGI. The CDR3 is CASSYPSVAGGRSETQYF. The CDR3, as DNA: TGTGCCAGCAGTTACCCCTCGGTAGCGGGAGGGCGATCAGAGACCCAGTACTTC.

This clonotype was seen a handful of times. CDR3 protein: CASSLARTSGTLSYEQYF. The CDR3 DNA reads TGCGCCAGCAGCTTGGCGAGGACTAGCGGGACACTCTCCTACGAGCAGTACTTC. The chain uses TRBV5-1 and TRBJ2-7, with TRBD2 identical over 12 bases. CDR1 is SGHRS and CDR2 is YFSETQ in the germline V gene. CDR3 length equals 18 residues. V shed 0 bases and J 0 bases; nucleotides not matched to a gene: 7.

V usage is TRBV27 and J usage is TRBJ2-5, with TRBD1 matching 8 bases. With 6 bases clipped from V and 0 bases from J, the junction kept 9 bases outside the gene matches. CDR3 size: 16 residues. Germline lookup yields CDR1 MNHEY and CDR2 SMNVEV (reference sequence). The CDR3 coding sequence is TGTGCCAGCAGAAGACAGGGGACGGGGTACCAAGAGACCCAGTACTTC. This gives the protein CASRRQGTGYQETQYF.

The rearrangement links TRBV10-3 to TRBJ1-1, with D possibly matching TRBD1 (6 bases). This CDR3 comprises 12 residues. V gave up 6 bases and J gave up 6 bases, with 11 bases separating them. The germline V gene has CDR1 ENHRY and CDR2 SYGVKD. CDR3 DNA sequence: TGTGCCATCAGCAAGACAGGCCCTGAAGCTTTCTTT. Amino acids: CAISKTGPEAFF.

The chain has TRBV2 and TRBJ1-2; possible D gene TRBD1, 5 bases. CDR3 length equals 15 residues. V dropped 8 bases and J dropped 4 bases, with 20 bases sitting between them. CDR1 SNHLY and CDR2 FYNNEI come from the germline V gene. Written as DNA, the CDR3 is TGTGCCAGCGTTCGAGGACGGGGCAGGGCCTATGGCTACACCTTC. It specifies CASVRGRGRAYGYTF.